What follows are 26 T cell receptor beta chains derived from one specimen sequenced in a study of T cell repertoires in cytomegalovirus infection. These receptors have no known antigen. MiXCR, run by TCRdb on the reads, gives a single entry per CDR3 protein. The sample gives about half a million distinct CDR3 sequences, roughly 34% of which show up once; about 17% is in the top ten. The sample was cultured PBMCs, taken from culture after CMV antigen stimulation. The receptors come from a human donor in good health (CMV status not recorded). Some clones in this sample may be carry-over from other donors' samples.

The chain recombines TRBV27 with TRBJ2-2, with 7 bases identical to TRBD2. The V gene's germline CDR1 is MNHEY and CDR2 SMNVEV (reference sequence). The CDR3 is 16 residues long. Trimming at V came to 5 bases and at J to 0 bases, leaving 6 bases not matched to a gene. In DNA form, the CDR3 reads TGTGCCAGCAGTCCGTCTAGCGGAACGAACACCGGGGAGCTGTTTTTT. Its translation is CASSPSSGTNTGELFF.

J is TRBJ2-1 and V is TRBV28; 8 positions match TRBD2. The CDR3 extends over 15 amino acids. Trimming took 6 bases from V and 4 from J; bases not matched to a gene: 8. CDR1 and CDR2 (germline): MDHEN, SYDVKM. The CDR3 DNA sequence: TGTGCCAGCAGCACAGCTAGCGGGCCATACAATGAGCAGTTCTTC. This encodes CASSTASGPYNEQFF.

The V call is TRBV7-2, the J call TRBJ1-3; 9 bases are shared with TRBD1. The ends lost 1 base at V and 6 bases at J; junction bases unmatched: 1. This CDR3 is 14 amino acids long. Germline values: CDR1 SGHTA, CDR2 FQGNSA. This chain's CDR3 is CASSLGTGANTIYF. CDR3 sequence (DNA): TGTGCCAGCAGCTTAGGGACAGGGGCAAACACCATATATTTT. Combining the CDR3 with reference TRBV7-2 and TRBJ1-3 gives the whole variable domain GAGVSQSPSNKVTEKGKDVELRCDPISGHTALYWYRQSLGQGLEFLIYFQGNSAPDKSGLPSDRFSAERTGGSVSTLTIQRTQQEDSAVYLCASSLGTGANTIYFGEGSWLTVV.

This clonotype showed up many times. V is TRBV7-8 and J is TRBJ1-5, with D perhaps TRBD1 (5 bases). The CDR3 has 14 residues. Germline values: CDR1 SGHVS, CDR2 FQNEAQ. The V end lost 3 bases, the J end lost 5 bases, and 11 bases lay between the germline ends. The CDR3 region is CASSLRGPDQPQHF. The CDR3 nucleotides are TGTGCCAGCAGCTTGAGGGGACCCGATCAGCCCCAGCATTTT.

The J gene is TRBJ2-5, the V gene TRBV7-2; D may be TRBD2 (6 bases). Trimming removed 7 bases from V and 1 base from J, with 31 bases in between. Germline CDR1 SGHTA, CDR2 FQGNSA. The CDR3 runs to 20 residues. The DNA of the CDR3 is TGTGCCAGCACCAAATACCGACAGAAAATTAGCGGAGGCCTCCAAGAGACCCAGTACTTC. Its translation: CASTKYRQKISGGLQETQYF.

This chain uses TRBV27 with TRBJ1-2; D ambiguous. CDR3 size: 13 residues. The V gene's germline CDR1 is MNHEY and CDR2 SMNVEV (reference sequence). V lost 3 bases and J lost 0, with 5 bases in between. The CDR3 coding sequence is TGTGCCAGCAGTTTTAGGTCTAACTATGGCTACACCTTC. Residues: CASSFRSNYGYTF.

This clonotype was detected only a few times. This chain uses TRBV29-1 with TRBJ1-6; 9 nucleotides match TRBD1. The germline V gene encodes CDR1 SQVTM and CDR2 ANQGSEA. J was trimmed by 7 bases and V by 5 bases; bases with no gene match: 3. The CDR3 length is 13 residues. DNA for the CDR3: TGCAGCGTTCGGACAGGGGTCAATTCACCCCTCCACTTT. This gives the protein CSVRTGVNSPLHF.

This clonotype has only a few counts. CDR3 sequence (DNA): TGTGCCAGCTCCGCTGACAAGGGTGAAGCTTTCTTT. This sequence encodes CASSADKGEAFF. This rearrangement joins TRBV18 to TRBJ1-1; D is uncertain. The germline V and J ends were trimmed by 6 bases and 7 bases, with 12 bases remaining between them. This CDR3 has 12 residues. The germline V gene has CDR1 KGHSH and CDR2 LQKENI.

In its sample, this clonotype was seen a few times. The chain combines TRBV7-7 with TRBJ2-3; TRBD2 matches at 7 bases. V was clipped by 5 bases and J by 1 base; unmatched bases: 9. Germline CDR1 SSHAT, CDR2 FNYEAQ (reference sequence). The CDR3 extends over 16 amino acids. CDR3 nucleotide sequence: TGTGCCAGCAGCCCACAACTAGGGAGGGGCACAGATACGCAGTATTTT. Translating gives CASSPQLGRGTDTQYF.

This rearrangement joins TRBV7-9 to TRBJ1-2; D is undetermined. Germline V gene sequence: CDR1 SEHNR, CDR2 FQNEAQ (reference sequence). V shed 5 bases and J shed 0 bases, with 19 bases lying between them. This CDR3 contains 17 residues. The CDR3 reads CASSPPSGRLANYGYTF. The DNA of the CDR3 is TGTGCCAGCAGCCCCCCCTCTGGTCGCTTAGCTAACTATGGCTACACCTTC.

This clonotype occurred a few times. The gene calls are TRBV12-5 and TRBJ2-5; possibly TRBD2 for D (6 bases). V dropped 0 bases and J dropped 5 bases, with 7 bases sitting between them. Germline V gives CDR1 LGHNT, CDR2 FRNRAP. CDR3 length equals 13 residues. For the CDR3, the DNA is TGTGCTAGTGGTTTGGTACGGGAGGAGACCCAGTACTTC. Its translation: CASGLVREETQYF.

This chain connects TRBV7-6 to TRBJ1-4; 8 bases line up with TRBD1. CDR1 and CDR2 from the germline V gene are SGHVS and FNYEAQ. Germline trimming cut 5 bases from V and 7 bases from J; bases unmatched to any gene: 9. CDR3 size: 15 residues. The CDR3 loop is CASSPWTGLSEKLFF. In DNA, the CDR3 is TGTGCCAGCAGCCCTTGGACAGGGCTGAGTGAAAAACTGTTTTTT.

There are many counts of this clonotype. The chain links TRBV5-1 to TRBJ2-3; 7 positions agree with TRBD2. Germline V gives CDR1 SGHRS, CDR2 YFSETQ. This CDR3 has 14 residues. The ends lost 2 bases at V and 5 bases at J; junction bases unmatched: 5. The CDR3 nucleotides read TGCGCCAGCAGCTTTCGGGAGGCCCGAGATACGCAGTATTTT. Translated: CASSFREARDTQYF.

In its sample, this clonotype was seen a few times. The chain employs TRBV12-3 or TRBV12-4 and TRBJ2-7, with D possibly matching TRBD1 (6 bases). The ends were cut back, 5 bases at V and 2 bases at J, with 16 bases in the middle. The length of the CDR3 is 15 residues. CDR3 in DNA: TGTGCCAGCAGTAGGGGGACCGCAGGTCCCTACGAGCAGTACTTC. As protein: CASSRGTAGPYEQYF.

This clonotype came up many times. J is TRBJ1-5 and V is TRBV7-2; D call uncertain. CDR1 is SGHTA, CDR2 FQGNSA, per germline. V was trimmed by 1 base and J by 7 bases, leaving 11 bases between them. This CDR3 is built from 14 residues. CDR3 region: CASSLDRGSQPQHF. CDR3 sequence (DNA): TGTGCCAGCAGCTTAGATCGGGGATCCCAGCCCCAGCATTTT.

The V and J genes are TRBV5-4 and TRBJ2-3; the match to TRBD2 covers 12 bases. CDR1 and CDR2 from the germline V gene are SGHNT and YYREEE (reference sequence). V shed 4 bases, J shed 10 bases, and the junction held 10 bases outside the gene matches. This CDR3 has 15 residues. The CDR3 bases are TGTGCCAGCAGCATCCGGACTAGCGGGACGACTGCGCAGTATTTT. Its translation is CASSIRTSGTTAQYF.

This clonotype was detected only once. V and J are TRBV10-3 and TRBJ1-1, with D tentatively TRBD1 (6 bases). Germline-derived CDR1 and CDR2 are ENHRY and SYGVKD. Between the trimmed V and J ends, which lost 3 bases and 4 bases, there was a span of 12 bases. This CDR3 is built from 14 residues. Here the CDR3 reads CAISDGGAFTEAFF. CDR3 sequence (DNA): TGTGCCATCAGTGATGGGGGGGCGTTCACTGAAGCTTTCTTT.

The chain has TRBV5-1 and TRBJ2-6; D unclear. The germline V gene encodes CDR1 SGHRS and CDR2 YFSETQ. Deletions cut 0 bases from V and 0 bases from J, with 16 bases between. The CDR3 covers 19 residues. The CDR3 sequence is CASSLGAGPLNSGANVLTF. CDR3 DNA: TGCGCCAGCAGCTTGGGGGCAGGACCCCTAAACTCTGGGGCCAACGTCCTGACTTTC.

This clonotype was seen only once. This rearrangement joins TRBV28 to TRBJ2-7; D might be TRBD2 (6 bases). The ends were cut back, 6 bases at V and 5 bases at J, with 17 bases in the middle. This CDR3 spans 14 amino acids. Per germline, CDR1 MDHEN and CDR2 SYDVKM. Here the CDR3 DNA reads TGTGCCAGCAGGAATGGGGGGAGTAAAGACGAGCAGTACTTC. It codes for CASRNGGSKDEQYF. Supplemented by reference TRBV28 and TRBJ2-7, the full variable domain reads DVKVTQSSRYLVKRTGEKVFLECVQDMDHENMFWYRQDPGLGLRLIYFSYDVKMKEKGDIPEGYSVSREKKERFSLILESASTNQTSMYLCASRNGGSKDEQYFGPGTRLTVT.

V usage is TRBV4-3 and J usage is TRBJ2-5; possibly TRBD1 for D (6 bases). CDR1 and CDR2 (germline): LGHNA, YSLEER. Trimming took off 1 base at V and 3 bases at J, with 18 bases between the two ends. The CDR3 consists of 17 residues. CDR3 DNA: TGCGCCAGCAGCCAAGGGACGGACAGCCACGTAAAAGAGACCCAGTACTTC. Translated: CASSQGTDSHVKETQYF.

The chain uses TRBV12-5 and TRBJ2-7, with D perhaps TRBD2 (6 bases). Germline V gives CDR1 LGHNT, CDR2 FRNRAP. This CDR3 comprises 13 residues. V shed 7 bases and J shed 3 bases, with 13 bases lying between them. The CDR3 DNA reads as TGTGCTAGTGCCAGAGCGGGCGGCTACGAGCAGTACTTC. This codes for CASARAGGYEQYF.

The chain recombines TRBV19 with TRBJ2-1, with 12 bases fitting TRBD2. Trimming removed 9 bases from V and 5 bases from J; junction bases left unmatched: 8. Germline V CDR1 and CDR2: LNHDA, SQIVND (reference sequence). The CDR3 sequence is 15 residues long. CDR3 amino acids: CASQTSGSLNNEQFF. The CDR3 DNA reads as TGTGCCAGCCAGACTAGCGGGAGTCTGAACAATGAGCAGTTCTTC.

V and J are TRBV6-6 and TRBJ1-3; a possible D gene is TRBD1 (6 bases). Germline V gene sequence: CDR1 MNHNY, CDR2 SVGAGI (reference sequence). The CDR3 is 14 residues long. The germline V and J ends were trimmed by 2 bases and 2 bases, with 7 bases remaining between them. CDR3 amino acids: CASSYAGAGNTIYF. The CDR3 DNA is TGTGCCAGCAGTTACGCAGGGGCTGGAAACACCATATATTTT.

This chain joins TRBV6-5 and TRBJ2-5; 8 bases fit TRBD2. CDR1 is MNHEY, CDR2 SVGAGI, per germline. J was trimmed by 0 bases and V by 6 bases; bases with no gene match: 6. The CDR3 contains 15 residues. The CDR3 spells CASRLAGPYQETQYF. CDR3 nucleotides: TGTGCCAGCAGATTAGCGGGGCCGTACCAAGAGACCCAGTACTTC.

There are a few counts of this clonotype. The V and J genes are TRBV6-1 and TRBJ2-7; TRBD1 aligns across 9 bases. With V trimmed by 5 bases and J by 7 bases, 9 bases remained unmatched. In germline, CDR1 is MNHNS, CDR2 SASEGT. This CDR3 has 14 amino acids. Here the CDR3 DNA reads TGTGCCAGCAGTAACAGGGACAGGGCTGGGGAGCAGTACTTC. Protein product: CASSNRDRAGEQYF.

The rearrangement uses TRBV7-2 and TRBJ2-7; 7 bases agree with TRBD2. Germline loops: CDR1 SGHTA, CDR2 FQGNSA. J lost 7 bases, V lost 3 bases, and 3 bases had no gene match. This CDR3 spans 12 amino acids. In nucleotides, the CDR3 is TGTGCCAGCAGCTTTTATAGCGGGGAGCAGTACGTC. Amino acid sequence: CASSFYSGEQYV.